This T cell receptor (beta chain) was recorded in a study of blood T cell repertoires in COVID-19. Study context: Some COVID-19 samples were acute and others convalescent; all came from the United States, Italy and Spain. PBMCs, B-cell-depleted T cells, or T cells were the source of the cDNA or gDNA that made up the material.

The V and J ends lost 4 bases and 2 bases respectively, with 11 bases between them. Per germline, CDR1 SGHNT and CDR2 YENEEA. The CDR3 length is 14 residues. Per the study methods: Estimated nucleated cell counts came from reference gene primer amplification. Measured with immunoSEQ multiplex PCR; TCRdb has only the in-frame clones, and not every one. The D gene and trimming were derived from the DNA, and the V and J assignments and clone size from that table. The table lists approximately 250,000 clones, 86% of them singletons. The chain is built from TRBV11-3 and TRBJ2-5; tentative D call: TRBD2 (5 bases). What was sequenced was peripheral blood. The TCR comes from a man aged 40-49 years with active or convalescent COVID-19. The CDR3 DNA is TGTGCCAGCAGCTCCGGAGGCGGGCAAGAGACCCAGTACTTC. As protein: CASSSGGGQETQYF.